Shown below are 5 T cell receptor beta chains from a single sample sequenced in a study of regulatory T cells in long-lasting Graves disease listed by TCRdb under 2021. Receptor libraries were prepared by multiplex PCR. Sequencer: Illumina HiSeq 4000. TCR beta libraries were built with iRepertoire HTBI primers and Arm-PCR amplification of CDR3 regions. TCRdb reprocessing: public reads trimmed at Q25 with fastp, clones called with MiXCR, in-frame beta chains kept. Each record represents a unique CDR3 protein, reported with the most common genes and DNA among its rows. The sample has hundreds of thousands of distinct CDR3 sequences on record, 16% of them singletons. The ten largest clonotypes hold approximately 30% of the sample. The time point label of this sample denotes: newly diagnosed GD, antithyroid drugs for less than 3 months. For both TCR sequencing and RNA sequencing, RNA was extracted from PBMCs using TRIzol.

Separately, the same data were catalogued under a study of T cells in Graves' hyperthyroidism and ophthalmopathy.

The source was peripheral blood mononuclear cells (PBMCs), collected at new diagnosis, from a patient treated with antithyroid drugs. The receptors shown here come from a man aged 40-49 years with Graves disease. Donor details come from another sample of the same person, matched by shared clones.

This chain joins TRBV12-3 or TRBV12-4 and TRBJ2-7; 10 bases line up with TRBD2. V lost 4 bases to trimming and J lost 4 bases; unmatched junction nucleotides: 4. This CDR3 spans 14 amino acids. The CDR3 reads CASSSSGGWYEQYF. CDR3 nucleotides: TGTGCCAGCAGTTCTAGCGGGGGTTGGTACGAGCAGTACTTC.

In this sample, this clonotype turned up many times. J is TRBJ2-5 and V is TRBV6-2 or TRBV6-3; 13 positions match TRBD2. Trimming removed 5 bases from V and 5 bases from J; junction bases left unmatched: 8. CDR1 is MNHEY and CDR2 is SVGEGT in the germline V gene. CDR3 length: 16 residues. The chain's CDR3 is CASSATSGGGGETQYF. The DNA of the CDR3 is TGTGCCAGCAGTGCAACTAGCGGGGGGGGGGGCGAGACCCAGTACTTC.

This chain connects TRBV6-2 or TRBV6-3 to TRBJ1-2; TRBD1 matches 7 bases. This CDR3 spans 14 amino acids. Germline values: CDR1 MNHEY, CDR2 SVGEGT. Trimming at V came to 4 bases and at J to 5 bases, leaving 7 bases not matched to a gene. The CDR3: CASSLWGQYYGYTF. CDR3 nucleotide sequence: TGTGCCAGCAGTTTGTGGGGACAGTATTATGGCTACACCTTC.

The rearrangement joins TRBV28 to TRBJ2-7; TRBD2 aligns across 13 bases. Germline lookup yields CDR1 MDHEN and CDR2 SYDVKM. The V gene end was trimmed by 5 bases and the J gene end by 1 base; junction bases not matched to a gene: 11. The CDR3 sequence is 18 residues long. CDR3 sequence (DNA): TGTGCCAGCAGTACCGGACTAGCGGGGGCCGCATTTTCCTACGAGCAGTACTTC. As protein: CASSTGLAGAAFSYEQYF.

As regards this clonotype: This may come from a read error, since a much larger clone is one base off. The J gene is TRBJ2-1, the V gene TRBV12-3 or TRBV12-4; 11 bases agree with TRBD2. CDR3 length equals 15 residues. The CDR3 protein is CVSTNSGGAYNEQFF. Written as DNA, the CDR3 is TGTGTCAGCACCAATAGCGGGGGGGCTTACAATGAGCAGTTCTTC.